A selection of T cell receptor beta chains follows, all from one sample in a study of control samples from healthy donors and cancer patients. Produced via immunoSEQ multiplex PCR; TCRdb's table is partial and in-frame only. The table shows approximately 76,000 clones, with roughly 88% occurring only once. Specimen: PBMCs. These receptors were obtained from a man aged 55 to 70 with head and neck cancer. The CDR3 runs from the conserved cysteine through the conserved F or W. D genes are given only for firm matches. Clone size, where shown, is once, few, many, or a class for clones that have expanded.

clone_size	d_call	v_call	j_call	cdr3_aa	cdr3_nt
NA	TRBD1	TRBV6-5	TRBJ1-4	CASIPGGTGNRKLFF	TGTGCCAGCATCCCCGGCGGGACAGGGAATAGAAAACTGTTTTTT
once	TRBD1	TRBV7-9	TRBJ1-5	CASSPGTGASNQPQHF	TGTGCCAGCAGCCCTGGGACAGGGGCCAGCAATCAGCCCCAGCATTTT
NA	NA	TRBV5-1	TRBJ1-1	CASSLWTENTEAFF	TGCGCCAGCAGCCTTTGGACAGAGAACACTGAAGCTTTCTTT
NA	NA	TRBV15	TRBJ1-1	CATSRDLSSGTYTEAFF	TGTGCCACCAGCAGAGATTTGAGTAGTGGGACTTACACTGAAGCTTTCTTT
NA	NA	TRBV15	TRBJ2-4	CATSSTGTLAKNIQYF	TGTGCCACCAGCAGTACGGGAACTCTAGCCAAAAACATTCAGTACTTC
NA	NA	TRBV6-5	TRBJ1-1	CASSYGSGTMNTEAFF	TGTGCCAGCAGTTACGGGTCAGGGACGATGAACACTGAAGCTTTCTTT
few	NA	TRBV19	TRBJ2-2	CASSGFLGSTGELFF	TGTGCCAGTAGTGGGTTTTTGGGCAGCACCGGGGAGCTGTTTTTT
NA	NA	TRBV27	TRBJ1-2	CASSLRLSGLYGYTF	TGTGCCAGCAGTTTACGGCTCTCGGGACTGTATGGCTACACCTTC
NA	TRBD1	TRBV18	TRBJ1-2	CASSPRDSTLNYGYTF	TGTGCCAGCTCACCAAGGGACAGTACCCTTAACTATGGCTACACCTTC
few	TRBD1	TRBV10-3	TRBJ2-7	CAMGQGPTYEQYF	TGTGCCATGGGACAGGGCCCAACCTACGAGCAGTACTTC
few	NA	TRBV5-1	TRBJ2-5	CASSLIQAQETQYF	TGCGCCAGCAGCTTGATTCAGGCCCAAGAGACCCAGTACTTC
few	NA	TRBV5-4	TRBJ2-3	CASSLGGGRPDTQYF	TGTGCCAGCAGCTTAGGGGGCGGGAGGCCAGATACGCAGTATTTT
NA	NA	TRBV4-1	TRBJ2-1	CASSQYYNEQFF	TGCGCCAGCAGCCAATATTACAATGAGCAGTTCTTC
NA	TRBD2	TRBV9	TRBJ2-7	CASSVAGGSSYEQYF	TGTGCCAGCAGCGTAGCGGGAGGGAGCTCCTACGAGCAGTACTTC
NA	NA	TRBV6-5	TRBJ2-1	CASSYSRGSYNEQFF	TGTGCCAGCAGTTACTCTCGGGGTTCCTACAATGAGCAGTTCTTC
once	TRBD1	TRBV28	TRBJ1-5	CASSDATGWNQPQHF	TGTGCCAGCAGCGATGCGACAGGGTGGAATCAGCCCCAGCATTTT
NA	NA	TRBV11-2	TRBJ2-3	CASSLTTDTQYF	TGTGCCAGCAGCCTGACCACAGATACGCAGTATTTT
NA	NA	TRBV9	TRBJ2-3	CASSSPPDTQYF	TGTGCCAGCAGCTCCCCCCCAGATACGCAGTATTTT
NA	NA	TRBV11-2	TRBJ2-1	CASSLGQGYEQFF	TGTGCCAGCAGCTTAGGGCAGGGATACGAGCAGTTCTTC
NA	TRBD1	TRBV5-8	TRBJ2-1	CASSFGTGGSNEQFF	TGTGCCAGCAGCTTCGGGACAGGGGGATCCAATGAGCAGTTCTTC
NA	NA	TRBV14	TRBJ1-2	CASSPPINYGYTF	TGTGCCAGCAGCCCTCCGATTAACTATGGCTACACCTTC
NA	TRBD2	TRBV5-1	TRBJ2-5	CASRGASGIRLETQYF	TGCGCCAGCCGAGGCGCTAGCGGGATTCGGTTAGAGACCCAGTACTTC
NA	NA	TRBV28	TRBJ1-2	CASILGGTRLANYGYTF	TGTGCCAGCATCTTGGGGGGCACAAGATTAGCTAACTATGGCTACACCTTC
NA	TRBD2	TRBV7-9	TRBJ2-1	CASRLSGNPGNEQFF	TGTGCCAGCAGGCTAAGCGGGAACCCGGGAAATGAGCAGTTCTTC
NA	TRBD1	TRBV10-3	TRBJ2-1	CAIREAGQGYNEQFF	TGTGCCATCAGGGAAGCCGGACAGGGGTACAATGAGCAGTTCTTC
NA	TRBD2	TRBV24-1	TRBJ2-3	CATSDRWTSGRTDTQYF	TGTGCCACCAGTGACCGATGGACTAGCGGGCGCACAGATACGCAGTATTTT
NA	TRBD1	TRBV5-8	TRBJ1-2	CASSSGQGRGYTF	TGTGCCAGCAGCTCCGGACAGGGTCGTGGCTACACCTTC
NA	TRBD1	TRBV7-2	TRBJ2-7	CASSPLPQGTYEQYF	TGTGCCAGCAGCCCGCTACCACAGGGGACCTACGAGCAGTACTTC
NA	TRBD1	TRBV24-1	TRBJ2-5	CATSDSRTGGETQYF	TGTGCCACCAGTGATTCCCGGACAGGGGGAGAGACCCAGTACTTC
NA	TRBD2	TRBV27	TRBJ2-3	CASQQWGGISDTQYF	TGTGCCAGCCAGCAATGGGGGGGGATTTCAGATACGCAGTATTTT
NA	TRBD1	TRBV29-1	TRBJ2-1	CSVTGTGYNEQFF	TGCAGCGTAACCGGGACAGGGTACAATGAGCAGTTCTTC
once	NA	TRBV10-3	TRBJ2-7	CAISEVRDYEQYF	TGTGCCATCAGCGAGGTCAGGGACTACGAGCAGTACTTC
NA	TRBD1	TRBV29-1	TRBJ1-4	CSVTGTGNEKLFF	TGCAGCGTTACCGGGACAGGTAATGAAAAACTGTTTTTT
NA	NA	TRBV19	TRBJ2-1	CASSIAAHYNEQFF	TGTGCCAGTAGTATAGCGGCCCACTACAATGAGCAGTTCTTC
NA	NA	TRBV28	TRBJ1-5	CASSFVEGNQPQHF	TGTGCCAGCAGTTTTGTCGAGGGCAATCAGCCCCAGCATTTT
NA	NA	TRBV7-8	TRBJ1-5	CASSLEASNQPQHF	TGTGCCAGCAGCTTAGAGGCCAGCAATCAGCCCCAGCATTTT
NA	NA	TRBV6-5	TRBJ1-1	CASRPGTPRTEAFF	TGTGCCAGCAGACCAGGGACACCGAGGACTGAAGCTTTCTTT
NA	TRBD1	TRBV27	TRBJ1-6	CASSRKPGQDNSPLHF	TGTGCCAGCAGCCGCAAGCCGGGACAGGATAATTCACCCCTCCACTTT
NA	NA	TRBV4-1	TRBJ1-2	CASSQPLMRPYGYTF	TGCGCCAGCAGCCAACCCCTGATGCGCCCCTATGGCTACACCTTC
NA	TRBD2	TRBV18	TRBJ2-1	CASSPGGLAGVYEQFF	TGTGCCAGCTCACCGGGGGGACTAGCGGGAGTATATGAGCAGTTCTTC
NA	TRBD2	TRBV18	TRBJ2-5	CASSPSPYGRAGETQYF	TGTGCCAGCTCACCATCCCCTTACGGGAGGGCCGGGGAGACCCAGTACTTC
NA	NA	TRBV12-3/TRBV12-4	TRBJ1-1	CASTIDLGSEAFF	TGTGCCAGCACCATAGATTTGGGGTCTGAAGCTTTCTTT
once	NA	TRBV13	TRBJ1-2	CASSSGVQGHGYTF	TGTGCCAGCAGCTCTGGGGTGCAGGGCCATGGCTACACCTTC
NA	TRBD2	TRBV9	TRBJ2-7	CASARAGGNYEQYF	TGTGCCAGCGCGAGGGCGGGGGGAAACTACGAGCAGTACTTC
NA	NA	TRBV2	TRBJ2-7	CASRMDSYEQYF	TGTGCCAGCAGGATGGACAGCTACGAGCAGTACTTC
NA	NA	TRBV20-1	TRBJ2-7	CSASTPGGGGYEQYF	TGCAGTGCTAGTACCCCAGGGGGAGGGGGGTACGAGCAGTACTTC
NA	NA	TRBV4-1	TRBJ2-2	CASFRGGMNTGELFF	TGCGCCAGCTTCCGTGGCGGGATGAACACCGGGGAGCTGTTTTTT
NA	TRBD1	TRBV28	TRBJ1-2	CASLGGWDYGYTF	TGTGCCAGTCTAGGGGGCTGGGACTATGGCTACACCTTC
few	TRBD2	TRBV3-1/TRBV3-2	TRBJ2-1	CASSHEPGTSGFHNEQFF	TGTGCCAGCAGCCATGAACCAGGGACTAGCGGATTCCACAATGAGCAGTTCTTC
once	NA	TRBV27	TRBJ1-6	CASSLNPPRSSYNSPLHF	TGTGCCAGCAGTCTAAATCCCCCCAGGAGCTCCTATAATTCACCCCTCCACTTT
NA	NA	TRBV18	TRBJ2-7	CASSPQVTYEQYF	TGTGCCAGCTCACCTCAGGTTACCTACGAGCAGTACTTC
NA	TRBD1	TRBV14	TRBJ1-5	CASSQEQGRAQHF	TGTGCCAGCAGCCAAGAACAGGGGCGAGCCCAGCATTTT